This T cell receptor beta chain was sequenced during a study of cytomegalovirus exposure and HLA in healthy donors. Points from the study as a whole: Sequencing likely produced, as an artifact, a cluster of highly shared sequence variants. Researchers reported in a later analysis that a missense DCLRE1C variant was tied to TCR beta V- and J-gene trimming.

The germline gives CDR1 SQVTM, CDR2 ANQGSEA. This CDR3 contains 13 residues. Losses at the gene ends were 6 bases for V and 3 bases for J; bases not matched to a gene: 3. Regarding this clone: Its antigen is as yet unknown.

The PCR ran on 60 Vbeta and 13 Jbeta primers. Using immunoSEQ multiplex PCR, the repertoire was profiled, and TCRdb retains in-frame clones only, with some absent. The data hold roughly 150,000 clones, with approximately 79% observed a single time. The clonotype originates from a woman in her 50s in good health and CMV-seropositive. This sequence joins TRBV29-1 and TRBJ2-2; 8 bases are a match to TRBD1. Material for sequencing was PBMCs. CDR3 residues: CSVGTGHTGELFF. The CDR3 nucleotides read TGCAGCGTGGGGACAGGCCACACCGGGGAGCTGTTTTTT.